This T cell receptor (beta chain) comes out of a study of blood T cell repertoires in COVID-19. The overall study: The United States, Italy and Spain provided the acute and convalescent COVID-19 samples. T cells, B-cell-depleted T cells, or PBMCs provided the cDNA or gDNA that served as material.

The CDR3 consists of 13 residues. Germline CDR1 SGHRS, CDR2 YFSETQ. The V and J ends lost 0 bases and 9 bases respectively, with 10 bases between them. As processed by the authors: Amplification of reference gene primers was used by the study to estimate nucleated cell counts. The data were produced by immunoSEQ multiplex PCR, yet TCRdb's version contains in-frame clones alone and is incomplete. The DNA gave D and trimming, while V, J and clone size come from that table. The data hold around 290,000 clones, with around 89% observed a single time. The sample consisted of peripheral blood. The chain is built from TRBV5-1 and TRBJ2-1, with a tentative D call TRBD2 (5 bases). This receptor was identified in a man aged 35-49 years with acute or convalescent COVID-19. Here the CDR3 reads CASSLELDGEQFF. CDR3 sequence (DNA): TGCGCCAGCAGCTTGGAACTAGATGGTGAGCAGTTCTTC. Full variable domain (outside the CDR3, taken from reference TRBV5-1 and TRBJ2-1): KAGVTQTPRYLIKTRGQQVTLSCSPISGHRSVSWYQQTPGQGLQFLFEYFSETQRNKGNFPGRFSGRQFSNSRSEMNVSTLELGDSALYLCASSLELDGEQFFGPGTRLTVL.